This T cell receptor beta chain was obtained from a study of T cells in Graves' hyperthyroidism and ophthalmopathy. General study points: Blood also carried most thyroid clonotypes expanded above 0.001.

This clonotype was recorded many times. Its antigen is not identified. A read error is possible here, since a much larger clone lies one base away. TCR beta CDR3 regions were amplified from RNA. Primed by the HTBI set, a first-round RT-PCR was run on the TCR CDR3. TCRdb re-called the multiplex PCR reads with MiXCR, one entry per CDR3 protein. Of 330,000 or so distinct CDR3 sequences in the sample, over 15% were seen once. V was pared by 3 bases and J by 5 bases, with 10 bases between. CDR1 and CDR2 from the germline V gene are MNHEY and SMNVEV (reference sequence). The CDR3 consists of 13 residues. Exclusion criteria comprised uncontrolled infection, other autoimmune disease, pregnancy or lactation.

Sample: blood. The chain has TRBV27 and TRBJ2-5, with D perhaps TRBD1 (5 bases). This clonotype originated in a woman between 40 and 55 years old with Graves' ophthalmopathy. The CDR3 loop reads CASSLYAGETQYF. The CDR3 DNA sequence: TGTGCCAGCAGTTTGTACGCAGGGGAGACCCAGTACTTC.